The clone carrying this TCR beta chain was recorded a few times. A single record per CDR3 protein comes from TCRdb applying MiXCR to the 5' RACE reads. This repertoire shows 650,000 to 800,000 distinct CDR3 sequences, under 9% found once; its top ten account for more than 0.75%. The data belong to a study of identical twins. Trimming cost V 6 bases and J 0 bases, with 13 bases left between them. This CDR3 is 15 amino acids long. Germline CDR1 is LGHNT and CDR2 is FRNRAP. These sequences were also reported in another study, on yellow fever vaccine responses in identical twins.

The receptor comes from a woman aged 18-29 years in good health. Sequenced sample: PBMCs. J is TRBJ2-3 and V is TRBV12-5, with D perhaps TRBD1 (6 bases). CDR3 protein: CASGVTGKSTDTQYF. CDR3 in DNA: TGTGCTAGTGGGGTGACAGGAAAGAGCACAGATACGCAGTATTTT.